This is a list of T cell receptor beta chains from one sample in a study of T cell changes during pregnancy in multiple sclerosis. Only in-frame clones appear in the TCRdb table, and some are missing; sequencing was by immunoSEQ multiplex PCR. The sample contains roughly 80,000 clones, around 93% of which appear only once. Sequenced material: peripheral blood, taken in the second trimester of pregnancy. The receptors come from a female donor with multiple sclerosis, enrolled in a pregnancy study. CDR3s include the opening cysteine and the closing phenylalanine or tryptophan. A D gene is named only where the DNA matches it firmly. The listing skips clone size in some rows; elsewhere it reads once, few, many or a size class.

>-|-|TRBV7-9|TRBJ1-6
CASSHEEYNSPLHF
TGTGCCAGCAGCCATGAGGAGTATAATTCACCCCTCCACTTT
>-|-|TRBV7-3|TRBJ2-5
CASSSGGSQETQYF
TGTGCCAGCAGCTCAGGAGGCAGCCAAGAGACCCAGTACTTC
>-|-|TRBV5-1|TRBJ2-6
CASSLATVSSGANVLTF
TGCGCCAGCAGCCTAGCGACAGTAAGCTCTGGGGCCAACGTCCTGACTTTC
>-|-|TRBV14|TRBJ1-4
CASSLGQINEKLFF
TGTGCCAGCAGCCTCGGACAGATTAATGAAAAACTGTTTTTT
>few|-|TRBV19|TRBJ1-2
CASSRGVNYGYTF
TGTGCCAGTAGTAGGGGAGTTAACTATGGCTACACCTTC
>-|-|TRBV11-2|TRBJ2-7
CASSLVTGFYEQYF
TGTGCCAGCAGCTTAGTGACAGGTTTCTACGAGCAGTACTTC
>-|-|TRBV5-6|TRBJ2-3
CASSLWDFTDTQYF
TGTGCCAGCAGCTTGTGGGACTTCACAGATACGCAGTATTTT
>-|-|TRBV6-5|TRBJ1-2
CASSYGAGEENGYTF
TGTGCCAGCAGTTACGGGGCAGGAGAGGAAAATGGCTACACCTTC
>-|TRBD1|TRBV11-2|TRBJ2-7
CASRPPGQGVYEQYF
TGTGCCAGCAGGCCCCCGGGACAGGGAGTCTACGAGCAGTACTTC
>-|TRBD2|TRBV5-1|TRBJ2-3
CATSGGWSTDTQYF
TGCGCCACCTCGGGGGGGTGGAGCACAGATACGCAGTATTTT
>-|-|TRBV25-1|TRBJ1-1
CASSDSYKAFF
TGTGCCAGCAGTGATAGTTATAAAGCTTTCTTT
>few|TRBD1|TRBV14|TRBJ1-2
CASSEDRVNYGYTF
TGTGCCAGCAGTGAAGACAGGGTAAACTATGGCTACACCTTC
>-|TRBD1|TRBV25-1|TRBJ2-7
CASRQGSYEQYF
TGTGCCAGCAGACAGGGGTCCTACGAGCAGTACTTC
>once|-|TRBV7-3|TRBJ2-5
CASSLFSGAGETQYF
TGTGCCAGCAGCTTATTCAGCGGCGCGGGGGAGACCCAGTACTTC
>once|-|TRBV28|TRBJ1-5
CASRPTQGTYQPQHF
TGTGCCAGCAGGCCCACACAGGGAACCTATCAGCCCCAGCATTTT
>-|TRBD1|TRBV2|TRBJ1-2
CASLDQGGAYGYTF
TGTGCCAGCCTAGACCAGGGGGGCGCGTATGGCTACACCTTC
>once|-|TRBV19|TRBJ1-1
CASSWGGVNTEAFF
TGTGCCAGTAGTTGGGGAGGGGTCAACACTGAAGCTTTCTTT
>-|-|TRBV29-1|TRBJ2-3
CSVEGGWSDTQYF
TGCAGCGTTGAGGGGGGTTGGTCAGATACGCAGTATTTT
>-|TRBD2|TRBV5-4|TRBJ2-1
CASSLLDSGLVTHEQFF
TGTGCCAGCAGCTTGCTAGATTCGGGACTAGTCACTCATGAGCAGTTCTTC
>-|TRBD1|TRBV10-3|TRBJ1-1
CAHRDRDTEAFF
TGTGCCCACCGGGACAGGGACACTGAAGCTTTCTTT
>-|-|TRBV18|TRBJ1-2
CASSPTLTVYGYTF
TGTGCCAGCTCACCGACTTTGACAGTCTATGGCTACACCTTC
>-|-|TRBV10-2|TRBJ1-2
CASSDPGGASYGYTF
TGCGCCAGCAGTGACCCCGGAGGGGCGAGCTATGGCTACACCTTC
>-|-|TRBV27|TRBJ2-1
CASSKINPSANTEEQFF
TGTGCCAGCAGTAAAATTAATCCTAGCGCCAATACAGAAGAGCAGTTCTTC
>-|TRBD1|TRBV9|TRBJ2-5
CASSQAGTGFETQYF
TGTGCCAGCAGCCAGGCCGGGACAGGGTTTGAGACCCAGTACTTC
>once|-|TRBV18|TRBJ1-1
CASSPAQGGTEAFF
TGTGCCAGCTCACCTGCCCAGGGCGGCACTGAAGCTTTCTTT
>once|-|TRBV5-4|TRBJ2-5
CASSLVGSETQYF
TGTGCCAGCAGCTTGGTCGGGTCGGAGACCCAGTACTTC
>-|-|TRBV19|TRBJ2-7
CASIERGLAYEQYF
TGTGCCAGTATCGAGAGGGGGTTAGCCTACGAGCAGTACTTC